These 27 T cell receptor beta chains came from one sample sequenced in a study of cytomegalovirus exposure and HLA in healthy donors. PCR amplification relied on 60 Vbeta primers (plus 13 Jbeta primers). The repertoire was sequenced with immunoSEQ multiplex PCR; TCRdb's copy has only in-frame clones and lacks some. The data show over 150,000 clones, approximately 74% seen once. Sequencing was carried out using PBMCs. The receptors shown here come from a man between 25 and 39 years old in good health and CMV-seronegative.

This clone appeared a few times. The rearrangement uses TRBV5-6 and TRBJ2-5; a possible D gene is TRBD1 (6 bases). The J call may not be correct, given that the DNA end is closer to TRBJ2-7. Germline V gene data show CDR1 as SGHDT and CDR2 as YYEEEE. The CDR3 totals 13 residues. CDR3 in amino acids: CASSLQGNYEQYF. CDR3 DNA sequence: TGTGCCAGCAGCTTACAGGGAAATTACGAGCAGTACTTC.

The chain couples TRBV7-8 to TRBJ2-7; D is ambiguous. Germline loops: CDR1 SGHVS, CDR2 FQNEAQ. The CDR3 is 13 residues long. Trimming took 7 bases from V and 3 from J, leaving 13 bases between them. CDR3 amino acids: CASTIELNYEQYF. The CDR3 region has the DNA TGTGCCAGCACCATTGAGTTAAACTACGAGCAGTACTTC.

Worth noting for this clone: An end of the junction differs from the germline gene, which may be a read error. The chain couples TRBV6-5 to TRBJ1-2, with 8 bases lining up with TRBD1. Germline values: CDR1 MNHEY, CDR2 SVGAGI. The CDR3 covers 11 residues. The CDR3 loop reads CASSGTGGYPF. Here the CDR3 DNA reads TGTGCCAGCAGTGGGACAGGCGGCTACCCCTTC.

CDR3 bases: TGTGCCAGCAGCATGCCCCCGGGAGAGCAGTACTTC. Residues: CASSMPPGEQYF. The chain combines TRBV5-6 with TRBJ2-7; TRBD2 is a possible D gene (5 bases). Trimming left V 4 bases short and J 7 bases short, with 12 bases between. This CDR3 comprises 12 residues. From germline, CDR1 is SGHDT and CDR2 YYEEEE.

This sequence joins TRBV6-5 and TRBJ1-6; D ambiguous. Between the trimmed V and J ends, which lost 6 bases and 5 bases, there was a span of 5 bases. The CDR3 loop spans 12 amino acids. Per the germline V gene, CDR1 is MNHEY and CDR2 is SVGAGI. Written as DNA, the CDR3 is TGTGCCAGCAGAATAGATAATTCACCCCTCCACTTT. This encodes CASRIDNSPLHF.

This clone showed up just a few times. The chain is built from TRBV4-3 and TRBJ1-1, with no clear D. Trimming removed 1 base at V and 3 bases at J, with 12 bases between. This CDR3 contains 15 residues. From germline, CDR1 is LGHNA and CDR2 YSLEER. The CDR3 here is CASSQASQLDTEAFF. The CDR3 DNA is TGCGCCAGCAGCCAAGCGTCGCAACTAGACACTGAAGCTTTCTTT.

This chain uses TRBV5-4 with TRBJ2-1, with 10 bases fitting TRBD2. The CDR3 consists of 16 residues. Germline V lookup: CDR1 SGHNT, CDR2 YYREEE (reference sequence). V gave up 3 bases and J gave up 6 bases; unmatched junction bases: 9. CDR3 sequence reads: CASSSQRGGRGNEQFF. DNA of the CDR3: TGTGCCAGCAGCTCTCAGCGGGGGGGCCGGGGCAATGAGCAGTTCTTC. The full variable domain, completed using reference TRBV5-4 and TRBJ2-1, is ETGVTQSPTHLIKTRGQQVTLRCSSQSGHNTVSWYQQALGQGPQFIFQYYREEENGRGNFPPRFSGLQFPNYSSELNVNALELDDSALYLCASSSQRGGRGNEQFFGPGTRLTVL.

Only one count was recorded for this clone. J is TRBJ1-1 and V is TRBV28, with TRBD1 identical over 9 bases. CDR1 is MDHEN, CDR2 SYDVKM, per germline. The CDR3 is 15 amino acids. V lost 4 bases, J lost 1 base, and 4 bases stayed unmatched. The CDR3 sequence: CASSSTGGANTEAFF. CDR3 bases: TGTGCCAGCAGTTCTACAGGGGGCGCGAACACTGAAGCTTTCTTT.

The gene calls are TRBV7-2 and TRBJ2-1, with D perhaps TRBD1 (5 bases). The CDR3 covers 16 residues. Per germline, CDR1 SGHTA and CDR2 FQGNSA. The V gene lost 2 bases and the J gene lost 10 bases, with 21 bases spanning the gap. The CDR3 sequence: CASSLISRGLVYEQFF. CDR3 nucleotides: TGTGCCAGCAGCTTAATCTCAAGGGGCTTAGTATACGAGCAGTTCTTC.

This sequence joins TRBV4-1 and TRBJ2-1; 8 bases agree with TRBD1. The CDR3 covers 14 residues. The trim removed 2 bases at V and 8 bases at J, leaving 5 bases unmatched. Germline CDR1 MGHRA, CDR2 YSYEKL. The CDR3 DNA sequence: TGCGCCAGCAGCCAACAGGGGGCGCCGGATGAGCAGTTCTTC. Translation: CASSQQGAPDEQFF.

This chain links TRBV7-2 with TRBJ1-4; TRBD1 aligns across 7 bases. The V and J ends lost 2 bases and 5 bases, in that order; junction bases with no gene match: 5. Per the germline V gene, CDR1 is SGHTA and CDR2 is FQGNSA. The length of the CDR3 is 15 residues. In nucleotides, the CDR3 is TGTGCCAGCAGCTTAACCGGGACAGCCAATGAAAAACTGTTTTTT. It yields the protein CASSLTGTANEKLFF. The complete variable domain, with remaining parts taken from reference TRBV7-2 and TRBJ1-4, reads GAGVSQSPSNKVTEKGKDVELRCDPISGHTALYWYRQSLGQGLEFLIYFQGNSAPDKSGLPSDRFSAERTGGSVSTLTIQRTQQEDSAVYLCASSLTGTANEKLFFGSGTQLSVL.

The chain employs TRBV6-5 and TRBJ2-7; D may be TRBD1 (5 bases). The V gene lost 2 bases and the J gene lost 3 bases, with 11 bases spanning the gap. The CDR3 spans 14 residues. Germline CDR1 and CDR2: MNHEY and SVGAGI. CDR3 in amino acids: CASSYGRTNYEQYF. The CDR3 region has the DNA TGTGCCAGCAGTTACGGTCGGACAAACTACGAGCAGTACTTC.

The V gene is TRBV30, the J gene TRBJ1-5; the match to TRBD1 covers 10 bases. The CDR3 has 12 amino acids. J gave up 5 bases and V 5 bases, and 0 bases lay outside the gene matches. Germline values: CDR1 GTSNPN, CDR2 SVGIG (reference sequence). Written as DNA, the CDR3 is TGTGCCTGGGGGACAGGGGATCAGCCCCAGCATTTT. Protein sequence: CAWGTGDQPQHF.

The chain has TRBV6-5 and TRBJ2-3; TRBD2 matches at 7 bases. The CDR3 has 15 amino acids. V shed 8 bases and J 5 bases; nucleotides not matched to a gene: 13. From germline, CDR1 is MNHEY and CDR2 SVGAGI. This CDR3 is CASHLGGGSIDTQYF. DNA for the CDR3: TGTGCCAGCCATCTGGGCGGGGGAAGTATAGATACGCAGTATTTT.

The chain joins TRBV5-1 to TRBJ2-3, with D perhaps TRBD1 (5 bases). The V gene's germline CDR1 is SGHRS and CDR2 YFSETQ. The length of the CDR3 is 15 residues. The germline V and J ends were trimmed by 0 bases and 1 base, with 9 bases remaining between them. CDR3 region: CASSLAPTGTDTQYF. For the CDR3, the DNA is TGCGCCAGCAGCTTGGCCCCGACAGGCACAGATACGCAGTATTTT.

The chain has TRBV28 and TRBJ1-1, with a possible D match to TRBD1 (6 bases). Trimming cost V 5 bases and J 8 bases, with 12 bases left between them. The CDR3 totals 12 residues. Per the germline V gene, CDR1 is MDHEN and CDR2 is SYDVKM. DNA of the CDR3: TGTGCCAGCAGTATAACAGGGCACGAAGCTTTCTTT. Translation gives CASSITGHEAFF.

Of note for this clone: The germline gene is not matched at one end of the junction; a read error may be the cause. V and J are TRBV7-9 and TRBJ1-4, with TRBD1 matching 12 bases. In germline, CDR1 is SEHNR, CDR2 FQNEAQ (reference sequence). This CDR3 spans 17 amino acids. DNA for the CDR3: TGTTCCAGCAGCTTGGGACAGGGGGCGTCCACTAATGAAAAACTGTTTTTT. Amino acid sequence: CSSSLGQGASTNEKLFF.

This clone is termed medium-sized. This chain uses TRBV6-1 with TRBJ1-1; D is uncertain. Deletions cut 4 bases from V and 0 bases from J, with 6 bases between. The length of the CDR3 is 13 residues. The V gene's germline CDR1 is MNHNS and CDR2 SASEGT. CDR3 in amino acids: CASSAQVNTEAFF. The CDR3 DNA follows: TGTGCCAGCAGTGCCCAGGTGAACACTGAAGCTTTCTTT.

The chain is built from TRBV4-2 and TRBJ2-2, with TRBD1 as a possible D gene (5 bases). This CDR3 is 18 amino acids long. CDR1 LGHNA and CDR2 YNFKEQ come from the germline V gene. Between the trimmed V and J ends, which lost 0 bases and 1 base, there was a span of 15 bases. Written as DNA, the CDR3 is TGTGCCAGCAGCCAAGATTTCCGGACACCCAAGAACACCGGGGAGCTGTTTTTT. It is translated as CASSQDFRTPKNTGELFF.

V usage is TRBV19 and J usage is TRBJ1-5; TRBD1 might be the D (6 bases). The CDR3 runs to 16 residues. V lost 4 bases, J lost 1 base, and 14 bases lay in between. Per the germline V gene, CDR1 is LNHDA and CDR2 is SQIVND (reference sequence). CDR3: CASSTGTYGSNQPQHF. The CDR3, as DNA: TGTGCCAGTAGTACCGGGACATATGGGAGCAATCAGCCCCAGCATTTT.

The rearrangement joins TRBV15 to TRBJ2-2; D is unclear. The CDR3 contains 13 residues. CDR1 LNHNV and CDR2 YYDKDF come from the germline V gene (reference sequence). The germline V and J ends were trimmed by 5 bases and 8 bases, with 12 bases remaining between them. CDR3 in DNA: TGTGCCACCAGCGTCCACTTTACTGGGGAGCTGTTTTTT. This gives the protein CATSVHFTGELFF.

The chain couples TRBV30 to TRBJ2-5; D is unresolved. Germline lookup yields CDR1 GTSNPN and CDR2 SVGIG (reference sequence). The ends were cut back, 1 base at V and 5 bases at J, with 11 bases in the middle. CDR3 length equals 13 residues. CDR3 sequence: CAWSGHRRETQYF. CDR3 coding DNA: TGTGCCTGGAGTGGACACCGACGGGAGACCCAGTACTTC.

V usage is TRBV4-2 and J usage is TRBJ2-1; TRBD2 aligns across 9 bases. CDR1 is LGHNA, CDR2 YNFKEQ, per germline. CDR3 length: 15 residues. The ends lost 5 bases at V and 0 bases at J; junction bases unmatched: 2. The CDR3 region is CASSDSGGSYNEQFF. For the CDR3, the DNA is TGTGCCAGCAGCGATAGCGGGGGCTCCTACAATGAGCAGTTCTTC.

V usage is TRBV6-5 and J usage is TRBJ1-1, with D unresolved. V dropped 5 bases and J dropped 1 base, with 5 bases sitting between them. The CDR3 length is 12 residues. Germline assignment: CDR1 MNHEY and CDR2 SVGAGI. CDR3 sequence: CASSQSNTEAFF. DNA of the CDR3: TGTGCCAGCAGTCAATCGAACACTGAAGCTTTCTTT.

The chain combines TRBV5-1 with TRBJ2-7; 8 bases are shared with TRBD2. V gave up 5 bases and J gave up 1 base; unmatched junction bases: 2. The CDR3 loop spans 13 amino acids. Germline V gene data show CDR1 as SGHRS and CDR2 as YFSETQ. The CDR3 DNA is TGCGCCAGCAGTTCTAGCGGGTCCTACGAGCAGTACTTC. This gives the protein CASSSSGSYEQYF.

The V call is TRBV29-1, the J call TRBJ1-2; D ambiguous. Germline CDR1 is SQVTM and CDR2 is ANQGSEA. This CDR3 is built from 13 residues. V lost 3 bases and J lost 4, with 12 bases in between. The CDR3 coding sequence is TGCAGCGTTGAGAAGCTTCTAGGCTATGGCTACACCTTC. As protein: CSVEKLLGYGYTF.

This chain joins TRBV28 and TRBJ1-1; the D gene is possibly TRBD1 (6 bases). Germline V gene sequence: CDR1 MDHEN, CDR2 SYDVKM. The V end lost 4 bases, the J end lost 1 base, and 7 bases lay between the germline ends. This CDR3 has 13 residues. The CDR3 sequence is CASSWTANTEAFF. The DNA for the CDR3 is TGTGCCAGCAGTTGGACAGCGAACACTGAAGCTTTCTTT. The full variable domain, completed using reference TRBV28 and TRBJ1-1, is DVKVTQSSRYLVKRTGEKVFLECVQDMDHENMFWYRQDPGLGLRLIYFSYDVKMKEKGDIPEGYSVSREKKERFSLILESASTNQTSMYLCASSWTANTEAFFGQGTRLTVV.